What follows is one T cell receptor beta chain and its context. These data are taken from a study of molecular identifiers for immune sequencing clone quantification. TCRdb reprocessed the PCR reads via MiXCR and lists one record per CDR3 protein. The sample consists of about half a million distinct CDR3 sequences, around 21% of them appearing once. The V gene lost 5 bases and the J gene lost 4 bases, with 8 bases spanning the gap. Germline loops: CDR1 LNHDA, CDR2 SQIVND (reference sequence). The CDR3 loop spans 12 amino acids. This chain joins TRBV19 and TRBJ1-2, with D unresolved. The sequence was obtained from a human donor in good health. Some libraries in this study had Jurkat cell RNA spiked in. Source material: naive CD8+ T cells from blood, with Jurkat cell RNA spiked in. Subset of the sample: FACS-sorted CD8+CD4-CCR7+CD45RA+ naive T cells. This CDR3 reads CASSERSYGYTF. The CDR3 nucleotides are TGTGCCAGTAGTGAACGGTCCTATGGCTACACCTTC.